These T cell receptor beta chains were read from a single sample in a study of Ad26.COV2.S vaccination and SARS-CoV-2 variants. The data were produced by immunoSEQ multiplex PCR, yet TCRdb's version contains in-frame clones alone and is incomplete. The profile shows around 45,000 clones, 83% of them singletons. Sequencing was performed on peripheral blood, taken after recovery from COVID-19. The receptors were sampled from a human donor who had recovered from COVID-19. Each CDR3 is given with its conserved first and last residue. A D gene is named only where the DNA matches it firmly. Clone size is not always given. Where it is, it says once, few, many or a class for expanded clones.

abundance,v_gene,len,j_gene,d_gene,CDR3aa,CDR3nt
NA,TRBV5-8,15,TRBJ2-1,NA,CASSPRVQGGNEQFF,TGTGCCAGCAGCCCGAGGGTGCAGGGCGGGAATGAGCAGTTCTTC
NA,TRBV7-6,15,TRBJ2-5,TRBD2,CASSLGSGGVETQYF,TGTGCCAGCAGCTTAGGCAGCGGGGGGGTGGAGACCCAGTACTTC
NA,TRBV6-1,14,TRBJ1-5,NA,CASSESYSNQPQHF,TGTGCCAGCAGTGAGTCCTATAGCAATCAGCCCCAGCATTTT
NA,TRBV2,13,TRBJ1-2,NA,CASSGGPSYGYTF,TGTGCTAGCAGTGGCGGGCCGAGCTATGGCTACACCTTC
NA,TRBV6-5,13,TRBJ1-2,NA,CASRTRDNYGYTF,TGTGCCAGCAGAACCAGGGATAACTATGGCTACACCTTC
NA,TRBV6-5,12,TRBJ2-1,TRBD1,CASSQQGNEQFF,TGTGCCAGCAGTCAACAGGGGAATGAGCAGTTCTTC
NA,TRBV19,13,TRBJ1-4,NA,CASSTGGNEKLFF,TGTGCCAGTAGTACGGGGGGGAATGAAAAACTGTTTTTT
NA,TRBV10-1,15,TRBJ2-2,TRBD2,CASSETSGGGRELFF,TGCGCCAGCAGTGAGACTAGCGGGGGGGGTCGGGAGCTGTTTTTT
NA,TRBV20-1,14,TRBJ1-5,TRBD1,CSASARQGPQPQHF,TGCAGTGCTAGTGCTAGACAGGGCCCCCAGCCCCAGCATTTT
NA,TRBV27,15,TRBJ1-2,NA,CASSSTQQGYYGYTF,TGTGCCAGCAGTTCAACCCAACAGGGCTACTATGGCTACACCTTC
NA,TRBV7-9,15,TRBJ2-2,TRBD2,CASSETGTSTGELFF,TGTGCCAGCAGCGAAACCGGGACTAGCACCGGGGAGCTGTTTTTT
NA,TRBV3-1/TRBV3-2,16,TRBJ2-7,TRBD2,CASSPSLAGGHYEQYF,TGTGCCAGCAGCCCCTCATTGGCGGGAGGGCACTACGAGCAGTACTTC
NA,TRBV5-1,19,TRBJ2-3,TRBD2,CASSLFGLAGGASTDTQYF,TGCGCCAGCAGCTTGTTTGGGCTAGCGGGGGGTGCTAGCACAGATACGCAGTATTTT
NA,TRBV28,14,TRBJ1-2,NA,CASSPGTPAYGYTF,TGTGCCAGCAGCCCGGGGACCCCGGCCTATGGCTACACCTTC
NA,TRBV27,16,TRBJ1-2,TRBD1,CASSLEGQGRSGGYTF,TGTGCCAGCAGTTTAGAAGGACAGGGGAGGTCGGGTGGCTACACCTTC
once,TRBV11-2,17,TRBJ1-2,TRBD1,CASSRGDRRDSSYGYTF,TGTGCCAGCAGCCGGGGGGACAGGAGGGACTCTTCCTATGGCTACACCTTC
once,TRBV5-1,15,TRBJ1-2,TRBD1,CASSLAGQGTEGYTF,TGCGCCAGCAGCTTGGCGGGACAGGGAACTGAAGGCTACACCTTC
once,TRBV7-8,12,TRBJ1-2,NA,CASSQRGYGYTF,TGTGCCAGCAGCCAGAGGGGGTATGGCTACACCTTC
NA,TRBV30,15,TRBJ1-1,NA,CAWSSPAVMNTEAFF,TGTGCCTGGAGCTCCCCCGCAGTTATGAACACTGAAGCTTTCTTT
NA,TRBV10-1,16,TRBJ2-1,NA,CASSRATGENYNEQFF,TGCGCCAGCAGTCGCGCGACTGGAGAAAACTACAATGAGCAGTTCTTC
NA,TRBV10-1,13,TRBJ1-1,NA,CASSPTVNTEAFF,TGCGCCAGCAGTCCCACTGTGAACACTGAAGCTTTCTTT
NA,TRBV5-5,16,TRBJ1-5,NA,CASQSLGQLSNQPQHF,TGTGCCAGCCAAAGCTTGGGGCAATTGAGCAATCAGCCCCAGCATTTT
NA,TRBV10-3,13,TRBJ2-5,TRBD1,CAISEGTEETQYF,TGTGCCATCAGTGAGGGGACAGAAGAGACCCAGTACTTC
NA,TRBV7-9,15,TRBJ1-2,NA,CASSLDLTENYGYTF,TGTGCCAGCAGCTTAGACTTGACAGAAAACTATGGCTACACCTTC
few,TRBV4-2,13,TRBJ1-2,NA,CASSPGRNYGYTF,TGTGCCAGCAGCCCGGGACGGAACTATGGCTACACCTTC
NA,TRBV5-1,15,TRBJ2-2,NA,CASSLDTQNTGELFF,TGCGCCAGCAGCTTGGACACGCAGAACACCGGGGAGCTGTTTTTT
once,TRBV27,19,TRBJ2-2,TRBD2,CASSFSGRVGFANTGELFF,TGTGCCAGCAGTTTTAGCGGGAGGGTCGGGTTCGCGAACACCGGGGAGCTGTTTTTT
NA,TRBV18,13,TRBJ1-2,NA,CASSMPELYGYTF,TGTGCCAGCTCAATGCCCGAGTTGTATGGCTACACCTTC
NA,TRBV10-1,18,TRBJ2-7,TRBD2,CASSAVRTSSESSYEQYF,TGCGCCAGCAGTGCGGTGCGGACTAGCTCCGAGAGTTCCTACGAGCAGTACTTC
NA,TRBV3-1/TRBV3-2,18,TRBJ2-5,TRBD2,CASSRKPPGLAGSWTQYF,TGTGCCAGCAGCCGCAAACCCCCGGGACTAGCGGGGTCATGGACCCAGTACTTC
NA,TRBV5-8,16,TRBJ1-2,NA,CASTRFEDGTGDGYTF,TGTGCCAGCACTCGTTTTGAAGACGGGACCGGGGATGGCTACACCTTC
NA,TRBV6-5,13,TRBJ1-2,NA,CASGTATNYGYTF,TGTGCCAGCGGGACTGCAACTAACTATGGCTACACCTTC
NA,TRBV7-2,16,TRBJ2-3,TRBD2,CASSLLAASFTDTQYF,TGTGCCAGCAGCCTACTAGCGGCCTCCTTCACAGATACGCAGTATTTT
NA,TRBV12-3/TRBV12-4,13,TRBJ1-2,NA,CASNGQPNTGYTF,TGTGCCAGCAATGGACAGCCTAACACTGGCTACACCTTC
NA,TRBV19,15,TRBJ1-1,NA,CASSPRPLENTEAFF,TGTGCCAGTAGTCCACGGCCGCTAGAGAACACTGAAGCTTTCTTT
few,TRBV11-2,17,TRBJ2-5,NA,CASSLGTNRRGEETQYF,TGTGCCAGCAGCTTGGGTACAAACAGAAGAGGGGAAGAGACCCAGTACTTC
NA,TRBV6-5,15,TRBJ1-3,NA,CASSYTGSSGNTIYF,TGTGCCAGCAGTTACACAGGGAGCTCTGGAAACACCATATATTTT
NA,TRBV10-3,16,TRBJ1-1,TRBD1,CAISDGDRGRNTEAFF,TGTGCCATCAGTGACGGGGACAGGGGGCGGAACACTGAAGCTTTCTTT
NA,TRBV2,13,TRBJ2-5,NA,CASSGQFVETQYF,TGTGCCAGCAGTGGACAGTTCGTGGAGACCCAGTACTTC
NA,TRBV6-4,14,TRBJ1-5,TRBD1,CASSNTGGDQPQHF,TGTGCCAGCAGTAACACAGGGGGGGATCAGCCCCAGCATTTT